Here is one TCR beta chain with its context. Its antigen is undetermined. During the collection period, no donor immune events like infections were recorded. The sample belongs to a study of identifying expanded T cells in peripheral blood. The method was immunoSEQ multiplex PCR; TCRdb's version includes in-frame clones alone and lacks a portion of them. The sample comprises 100,000 to 150,000 clones, 86% of which are singletons, and about 8% rests with the top ten. This CDR3 is built from 15 residues. Germline V gene lookup returns CDR1 SGHVS and CDR2 FNYEAQ. V was pared by 0 bases and J by 5 bases, with 11 bases between. Study results and caveats: Variance in clone template counts between two-week samples significantly increased with total template count across all healthy donors.

The chain is built from TRBV7-6 and TRBJ1-5; D unclear. Sequenced material: blood. The sequence was collected from a person between 18 and 75 years old in good health. The CDR3 reads CASSLAATPHQPQHF. CDR3 DNA: TGTGCCAGCAGCTTAGCTGCGACCCCCCATCAGCCCCAGCATTTT.